This entry is about one T cell receptor beta chain. Trimming left V 2 bases short and J 4 bases short, with 12 bases between. CDR1 is SGHDT, CDR2 YYEEEE, per germline. This CDR3 has 14 amino acids. Per the original methods: Amplification from reference gene primers served as the basis for estimated nucleated cell counts. The repertoire was sequenced with immunoSEQ multiplex PCR; TCRdb's copy has only in-frame clones and lacks some. V and J calls and clone size are those listed in that table; D and trimming were worked out from the DNA. This table holds about 95,000 clones, over 75% found once. This entry is derived from a study of blood T cell repertoires in COVID-19. Overall study context: Sites across the United States, Italy and Spain contributed samples from acute and convalescent COVID-19. PBMCs, B-cell-depleted T cells, or T cells provided the cDNA or gDNA that made up the material.

The chain joins TRBV5-6 to TRBJ2-5, with a weak D call TRBD1 (6 bases). The clonotype comes from a man older than 75 with active or convalescent COVID-19. The sequenced material came from peripheral blood. The CDR3 DNA sequence: TGTGCCAGCAGCTTCAAGGCAGGGGCAGAGACCCAGTACTTC. Translated, it gives CASSFKAGAETQYF.